The clone carrying this T cell receptor (beta chain) was observed at least ten times. What it binds is unknown. The CDR3 covers 14 residues. Looked up from germline, CDR1 is SQVTM and CDR2 is ANQGSEA. V trimming: 6 bases; J trimming: 3 bases; junction bases outside the gene matches: 9. The sample comes from a study of identical twins. Whole-study findings and limits: For out-of-frame alpha sequences shared by twins, low generation probability was in excess.

TCRdb re-called the 5' RACE reads with MiXCR, one entry per CDR3 protein. The sample lists around 570,000 distinct CDR3 sequences, 9.6% occurring once. These sequences were also reported in another study, on yellow fever vaccine responses in identical twins. That work adds: Twins reportedly mounted vaccine T cell responses that seemed partly convergent, partly personalized.

The chain links TRBV29-1 to TRBJ2-7, with TRBD1 identical over 9 bases. The material sequenced was PBMCs. The TCR was taken from a woman under 30 in good health. The CDR3 bases are TGCAGCGTCGGAAAAGACAGGGGGGTCTACGAGCAGTACTTC. It encodes CSVGKDRGVYEQYF.